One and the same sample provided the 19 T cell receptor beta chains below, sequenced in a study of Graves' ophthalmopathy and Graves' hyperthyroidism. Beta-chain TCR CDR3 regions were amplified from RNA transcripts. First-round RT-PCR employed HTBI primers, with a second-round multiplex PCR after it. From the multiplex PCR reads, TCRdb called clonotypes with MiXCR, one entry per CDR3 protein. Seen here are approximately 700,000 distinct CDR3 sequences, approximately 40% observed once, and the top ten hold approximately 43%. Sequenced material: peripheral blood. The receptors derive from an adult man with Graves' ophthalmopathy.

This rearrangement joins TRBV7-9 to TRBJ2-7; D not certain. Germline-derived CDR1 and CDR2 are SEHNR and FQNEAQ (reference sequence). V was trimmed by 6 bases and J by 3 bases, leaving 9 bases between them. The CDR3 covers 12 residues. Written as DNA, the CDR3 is TGTGCCAGCAGTTTATGGGACTACGAGCAGTACTTC. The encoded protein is CASSLWDYEQYF. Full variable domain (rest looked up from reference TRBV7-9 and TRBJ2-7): DTGVSQNPRHKITKRGQNVTFRCDPISEHNRLYWYRQTLGQGPEFLTYFQNEAQLEKSRLLSDRFSAERPKGSFSTLEIQRTEQGDSAMYLCASSLWDYEQYFGPGTRLTVT.

Here the CDR3 DNA reads TGTGCCAGCAGCCAAGGCAGGGCCTCTGGAAACACCATATATTTT. Its translation: CASSQGRASGNTIYF. V is TRBV14 and J is TRBJ1-3, with TRBD1 as a possible D gene (5 bases). Germline-derived CDR1 and CDR2 are SGHDN and FVKESK. This CDR3 region has 15 residues. Trimming removed 1 base at V and 0 bases at J, with 7 bases between.

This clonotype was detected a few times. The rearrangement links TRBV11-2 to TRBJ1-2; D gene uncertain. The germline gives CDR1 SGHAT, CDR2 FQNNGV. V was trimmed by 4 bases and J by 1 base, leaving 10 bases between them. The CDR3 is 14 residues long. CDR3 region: CASSSRNSNYGYTF. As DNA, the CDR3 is TGTGCCAGCAGCTCCAGGAATAGTAACTATGGCTACACCTTC. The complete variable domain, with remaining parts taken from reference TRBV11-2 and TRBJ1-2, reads EAGVAQSPRYKIIEKRQSVAFWCNPISGHATLYWYQQILGQGPKLLIQFQNNGVVDDSQLPKDRFSAERLKGVDSTLKIQPAKLEDSAVYLCASSSRNSNYGYTFGSGTRLTVV.

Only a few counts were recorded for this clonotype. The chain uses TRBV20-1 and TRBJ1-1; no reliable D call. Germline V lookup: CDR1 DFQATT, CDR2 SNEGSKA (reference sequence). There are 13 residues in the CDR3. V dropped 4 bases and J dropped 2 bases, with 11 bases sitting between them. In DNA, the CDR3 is TGCAGTGCTATAATAGACATAAACACTGAAGCTTTCTTT. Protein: CSAIIDINTEAFF.

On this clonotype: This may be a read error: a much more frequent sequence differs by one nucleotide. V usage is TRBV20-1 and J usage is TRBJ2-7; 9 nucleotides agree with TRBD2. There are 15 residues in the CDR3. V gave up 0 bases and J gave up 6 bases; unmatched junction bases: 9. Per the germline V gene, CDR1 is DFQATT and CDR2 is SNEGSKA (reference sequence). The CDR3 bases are TGCAGTGCTAGAGAGGGCTCGGGACTAGCTGCCGAGCAGTACTTC. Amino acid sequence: CSAREGSGLAAEQYF.

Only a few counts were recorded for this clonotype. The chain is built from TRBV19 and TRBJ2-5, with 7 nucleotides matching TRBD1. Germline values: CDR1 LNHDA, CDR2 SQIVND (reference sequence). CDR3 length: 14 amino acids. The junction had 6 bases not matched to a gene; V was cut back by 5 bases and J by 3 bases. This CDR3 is CASSPTGTEETQYF. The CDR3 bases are TGTGCCAGTAGTCCCACCGGGACAGAAGAGACCCAGTACTTC.

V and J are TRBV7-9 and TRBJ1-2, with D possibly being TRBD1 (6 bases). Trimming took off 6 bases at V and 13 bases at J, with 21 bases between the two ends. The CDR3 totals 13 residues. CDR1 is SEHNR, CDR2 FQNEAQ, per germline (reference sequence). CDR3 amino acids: CASSIQGTPWPTF. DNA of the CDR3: TGTGCCAGCAGTATCCAGGGGACACCTTGGCCCACCTTC.

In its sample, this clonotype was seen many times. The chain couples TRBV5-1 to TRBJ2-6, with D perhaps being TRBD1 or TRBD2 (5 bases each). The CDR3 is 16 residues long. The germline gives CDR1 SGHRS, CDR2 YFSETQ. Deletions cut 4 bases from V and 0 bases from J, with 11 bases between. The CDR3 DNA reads TGCGCCAGCAGCATGGGGACGGGCTCTGGGGCCAACGTCCTGACTTTC. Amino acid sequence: CASSMGTGSGANVLTF.

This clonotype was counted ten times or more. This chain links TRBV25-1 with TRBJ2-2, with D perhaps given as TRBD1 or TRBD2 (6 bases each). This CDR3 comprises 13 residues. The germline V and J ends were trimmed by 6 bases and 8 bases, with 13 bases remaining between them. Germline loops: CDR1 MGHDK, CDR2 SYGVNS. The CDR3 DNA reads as TGTGCCAGCAGCTCAGGGGCGGGAGGGGAGCTGTTTTTT. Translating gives CASSSGAGGELFF.

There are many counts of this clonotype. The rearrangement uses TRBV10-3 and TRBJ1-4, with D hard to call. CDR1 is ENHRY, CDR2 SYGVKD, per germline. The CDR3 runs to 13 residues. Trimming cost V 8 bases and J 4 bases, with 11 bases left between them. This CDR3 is CAISPVNNEKLFF. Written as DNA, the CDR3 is TGTGCCATCTCCCCCGTCAATAATGAAAAACTGTTTTTT.

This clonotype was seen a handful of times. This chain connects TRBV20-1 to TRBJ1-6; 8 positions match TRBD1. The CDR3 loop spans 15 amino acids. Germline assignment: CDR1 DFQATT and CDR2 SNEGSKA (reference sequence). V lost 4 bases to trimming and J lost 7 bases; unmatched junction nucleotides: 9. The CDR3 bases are TGCAGTGCTACAGACAGGGGTATACGGAATTCACCCCTCCACTTT. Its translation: CSATDRGIRNSPLHF.

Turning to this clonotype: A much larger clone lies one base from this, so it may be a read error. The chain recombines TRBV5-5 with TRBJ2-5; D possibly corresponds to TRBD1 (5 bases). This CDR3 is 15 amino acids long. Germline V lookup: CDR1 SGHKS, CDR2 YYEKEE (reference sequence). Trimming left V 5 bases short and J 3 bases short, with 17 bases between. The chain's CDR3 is CASSESNGREETQYF. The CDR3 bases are TGTGCCAGCAGTGAGTCGAACGGCAGGGAAGAGACCCAGTACTTC.

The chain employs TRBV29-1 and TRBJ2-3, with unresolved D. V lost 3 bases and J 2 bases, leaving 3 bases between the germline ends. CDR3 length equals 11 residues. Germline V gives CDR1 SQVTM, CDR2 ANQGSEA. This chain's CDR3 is CSVEVTDTQYF. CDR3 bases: TGCAGCGTTGAGGTCACAGATACGCAGTATTTT.

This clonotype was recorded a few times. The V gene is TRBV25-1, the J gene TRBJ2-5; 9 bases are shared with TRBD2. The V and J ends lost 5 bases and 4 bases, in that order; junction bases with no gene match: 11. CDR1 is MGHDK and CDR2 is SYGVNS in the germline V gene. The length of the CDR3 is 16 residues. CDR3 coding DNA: TGTGCCAGCAGTCCCCGGCTAGCGGGACCCCTAGAGACCCAGTACTTC. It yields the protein CASSPRLAGPLETQYF.

The CDR3 coding sequence is TGTGCCAGCAGTTACTCGACTCGGACAGCCGCTGAAGCTTTCTTT. Its translation: CASSYSTRTAAEAFF. The chain has TRBV2 and TRBJ1-1; TRBD1 is a possible D gene (6 bases). The CDR3 sequence is 15 residues long. V was clipped by 5 bases and J by 6 bases, with 19 bases between them. Per the germline V gene, CDR1 is SNHLY and CDR2 is FYNNEI.

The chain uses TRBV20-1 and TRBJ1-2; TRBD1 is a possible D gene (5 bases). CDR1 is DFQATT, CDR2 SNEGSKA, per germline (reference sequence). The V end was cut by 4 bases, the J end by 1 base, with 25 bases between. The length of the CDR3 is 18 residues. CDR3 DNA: TGCAGTGCTACAAAAGACGGGGACGGGGCAGCTATTAACTATGGCTACACCTTC. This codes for CSATKDGDGAAINYGYTF.

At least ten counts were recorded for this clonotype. Here the CDR3 reads CSVEPIELGNEKLFF. The CDR3 DNA reads TGCAGCGTGGAGCCCATTGAGCTGGGGAATGAAAAACTGTTTTTT. The chain links TRBV29-1 to TRBJ1-4; D gene unclear. Trimming removed 6 bases at V and 5 bases at J, with 19 bases between. Germline CDR1 SQVTM, CDR2 ANQGSEA. The CDR3 length is 15 residues.

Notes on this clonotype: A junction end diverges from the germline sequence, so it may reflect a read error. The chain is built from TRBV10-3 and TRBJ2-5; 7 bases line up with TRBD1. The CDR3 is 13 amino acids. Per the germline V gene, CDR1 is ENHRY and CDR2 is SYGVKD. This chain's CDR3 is CASSYDRVAPQYF. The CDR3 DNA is TGTGCCAGCAGTTATGACAGGGTAGCGCCCCAGTACTTC.

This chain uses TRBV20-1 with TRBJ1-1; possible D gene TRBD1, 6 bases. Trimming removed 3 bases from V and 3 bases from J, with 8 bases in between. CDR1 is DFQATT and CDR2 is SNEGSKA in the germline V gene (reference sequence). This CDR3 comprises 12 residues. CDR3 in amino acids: CSASPGDTEAFF. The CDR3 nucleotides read TGCAGTGCTAGCCCAGGGGACACTGAAGCTTTCTTT.